The clone carrying this T cell receptor beta chain is a singleton in its sample. Together with a sample-barcoded 5' primer, a J-beta primer mix was included in a second PCR lasting about 7 to 11 cycles. A single record per CDR3 protein comes from TCRdb applying MiXCR to the 5' RACE reads. The sample carries over 1,500,000 distinct CDR3 sequences, roughly two fifths recorded once. V dropped 0 bases and J dropped 0 bases, with 25 bases sitting between them. The CDR3 loop spans 21 amino acids. CDR1 and CDR2 from the germline V gene are ENHRY and SYGVKD. This sample was included in a study of blood T cells in healthy people across ages.

The chain uses TRBV10-3 and TRBJ2-3, with D maybe TRBD2 (6 bases). The TCR was taken from a human donor in good health. Sequencing was carried out using blood. The CDR3 DNA reads as TGTGCCATCAGTGAGTCATTTGGAGGGAAGTTGGGCAAAACTAGCACAGATACGCAGTATTTT. Translating it yields CAISESFGGKLGKTSTDTQYF.